The next 29 T cell receptor beta chains were all read from a single sample in a study of blood T cells in healthy people across ages. Combining a sample-barcoded 5' primer with a J-beta primer mix, a second PCR ran for 7 to 11 cycles. TCRdb re-analysed the 5' RACE reads in MiXCR, keeping a single row per CDR3 protein. The sample contains 900,000 to 950,000 distinct CDR3 sequences, about 28% of which appear only once. These data were also filed under a second study, of T cells of mothers and their children.

The specimen was blood. The receptors shown here come from a woman between 40 and 50 years old in good health.

This clonotype was detected only once. The chain has TRBV12-3 or TRBV12-4 and TRBJ1-2, with 7 positions matching TRBD1. CDR3 length: 16 amino acids. Trimming cost V 2 bases and J 0 bases; bases outside gene matches: 6. This chain's CDR3 is CASSLRQGQTNYGYTF. The CDR3 nucleotides are TGTGCCAGCAGTTTACGCCAGGGACAGACTAACTATGGCTACACCTTC.

The J gene is TRBJ2-6, the V gene TRBV3-1, with D maybe TRBD1 (6 bases). In germline, CDR1 is LGHDT, CDR2 YNNKEL (reference sequence). V was trimmed by 2 bases and J by 5 bases, leaving 10 bases between them. CDR3 length: 15 amino acids. CDR3 protein: CASSQQGSRANVLTF. The CDR3 region has the DNA TGTGCCAGCAGCCAACAGGGGTCTCGGGCCAACGTCCTGACTTTC.

This clonotype was detected ten times or more. The chain links TRBV7-9 to TRBJ2-1; 8 bases agree with TRBD1. Per germline, CDR1 SEHNR and CDR2 FQNEAQ (reference sequence). This CDR3 has 15 amino acids. V was clipped by 5 bases and J by 7 bases; unmatched bases: 10. CDR3 sequence reads: CASSPRTGSPNEQFF. The CDR3 DNA sequence: TGTGCCAGCAGCCCTAGGACAGGGTCCCCTAATGAGCAGTTCTTC.

This clonotype was found many times. The chain uses TRBV7-2 and TRBJ2-1; tentative D call: TRBD2 (6 bases). V was pared by 1 base and J by 1 base, with 14 bases between. There are 17 residues in the CDR3. Per germline, CDR1 SGHTA and CDR2 FQGNSA. The CDR3 nucleotides are TGTGCCAGCAGCTTAGTGCTAGCGCTGGGGTCCTACAATGAGCAGTTCTTC. Its translation: CASSLVLALGSYNEQFF.

This clonotype has a handful of counts. This sequence joins TRBV7-2 and TRBJ2-5; D may be TRBD2 (6 bases). The J call is in doubt because the DNA end fits TRBJ2-7 better. CDR3 length: 13 amino acids. The germline V gene has CDR1 SGHTA and CDR2 FQGNSA. This CDR3 reads CASTTHGGDEQYF. The CDR3 DNA is TGTGCCAGCACCACTCACGGCGGGGACGAGCAGTACTTC.

CDR3 loop: CASNSLAGGTDTQYF. The CDR3 bases are TGTGCCAGCAACTCACTAGCGGGGGGGACAGATACGCAGTATTTT. The chain employs TRBV5-4 and TRBJ2-3; 13 bases fit TRBD2. V was clipped by 6 bases and J by 3 bases; unmatched bases: 4. CDR3 length: 15 residues. Germline lookup yields CDR1 SGHNT and CDR2 YYREEE (reference sequence). Looking up the rest from reference TRBV5-4 and TRBJ2-3 gives the full variable domain: ETGVTQSPTHLIKTRGQQVTLRCSSQSGHNTVSWYQQALGQGPQFIFQYYREEENGRGNFPPRFSGLQFPNYSSELNVNALELDDSALYLCASNSLAGGTDTQYFGPGTRLTVL.

A single count supports this clonotype. Since a much larger clone is just one base distant, this may be a read error. V is TRBV29-1 and J is TRBJ2-5; 9 nucleotides align to TRBD2. The CDR3 totals 13 residues. Losses at the gene ends were 4 bases for V and 11 bases for J; bases not matched to a gene: 11. Germline lookup yields CDR1 SQVTM and CDR2 ANQGSEA. DNA of the CDR3: TGCAGCGTTGGGCTAGCGGGGAGAAATGAGCAGTACTTC. It yields the protein CSVGLAGRNEQYF. Combining the CDR3 with reference TRBV29-1 and TRBJ2-5 gives the whole variable domain SAVISQKPSRDICQRGTSLTIQCQVDSQVTMMFWYRQQPGQSLTLIATANQGSEATYESGFVIDKFPISRPNLTFSTLTVSNMSPEDSSIYLCSVGLAGRNEQYFGPGTRLLVL.

This clonotype was seen at least ten times. The rearrangement uses TRBV7-2 and TRBJ1-2, with a weak D call TRBD1 (5 bases). The germline V gene has CDR1 SGHTA and CDR2 FQGNSA. The CDR3 spans 15 residues. V lost 6 bases, J lost 5 bases, and 19 bases lay in between. In nucleotides, the CDR3 is TGTGCCAGCAGGTCGGCCCCCGCAGGGCCATATGGCTACACCTTC. It is translated as CASRSAPAGPYGYTF.

Many counts were recorded for this clonotype. This chain joins TRBV11-2 and TRBJ2-3; the match to TRBD2 covers 10 bases. In germline, CDR1 is SGHAT, CDR2 FQNNGV. J lost 5 bases, V lost 5 bases, and 13 bases had no gene match. CDR3 length: 17 amino acids. The CDR3, as DNA: TGTGCCAGCAGCGGCGCCCAGGGACTAGCGATTTTAGATACGCAGTATTTT. Its protein product is CASSGAQGLAILDTQYF.

V usage is TRBV7-2 and J usage is TRBJ1-4, with D perhaps TRBD1 (5 bases). With 6 bases removed from V and 0 bases from J, the gap between germline ends came to 8 bases. Per germline, CDR1 SGHTA and CDR2 FQGNSA. CDR3 length: 14 amino acids. This CDR3 is CASRRGSTNEKLFF. The CDR3 DNA sequence: TGTGCCAGCAGACGGGGCTCAACTAATGAAAAACTGTTTTTT.

The genes are TRBV5-1 and TRBJ2-3; 14 positions match TRBD2. Germline V gene sequence: CDR1 SGHRS, CDR2 YFSETQ. The V gene end was trimmed by 4 bases and the J gene end by 2 bases; junction bases not matched to a gene: 6. The CDR3 length is 17 residues. The CDR3 protein is CASSPPGLAGATDTQYF. As DNA, the CDR3 is TGCGCCAGCAGCCCCCCGGGACTAGCGGGGGCCACAGATACGCAGTATTTT. Full variable domain (remainder filled in from reference TRBV5-1 and TRBJ2-3): KAGVTQTPRYLIKTRGQQVTLSCSPISGHRSVSWYQQTPGQGLQFLFEYFSETQRNKGNFPGRFSGRQFSNSRSEMNVSTLELGDSALYLCASSPPGLAGATDTQYFGPGTRLTVL.

Regarding this clonotype: One end of the junction does not line up with germline, which may come from a read error. This chain connects TRBV12-3 or TRBV12-4 to TRBJ1-2; D uncertain. The CDR3 has 13 amino acids. In DNA form, the CDR3 reads TGTGCCAGCAGTTTAACAACTAACTATGGCAACACCTTC. Translation: CASSLTTNYGNTF.

This clonotype has only a few counts. The chain links TRBV5-1 to TRBJ2-7, with D tentatively TRBD1 or TRBD2 (5 bases each). V was cut by 4 bases and J by 0 bases, with 17 bases left in between. Germline V lookup: CDR1 SGHRS, CDR2 YFSETQ. The CDR3 loop spans 16 amino acids. CDR3 sequence: CASSPGTGRYSYEQYF. CDR3 nucleotide sequence: TGCGCCAGCAGCCCCGGTACGGGACGGTACTCCTACGAGCAGTACTTC. Full variable domain (outside the CDR3, taken from reference TRBV5-1 and TRBJ2-7): KAGVTQTPRYLIKTRGQQVTLSCSPISGHRSVSWYQQTPGQGLQFLFEYFSETQRNKGNFPGRFSGRQFSNSRSEMNVSTLELGDSALYLCASSPGTGRYSYEQYFGPGTRLTVT.

This chain joins TRBV20-1 and TRBJ1-2, with unresolved D. Germline CDR1 is DFQATT and CDR2 is SNEGSKA (reference sequence). V lost 0 bases and J lost 4, with 15 bases in between. CDR3 length equals 15 residues. The CDR3 nucleotides are TGCAGTGCTAGAGATCGTACGGCGGACTCCTATGGCTACACCTTC. Its translation: CSARDRTADSYGYTF.

This clonotype came up many times. The V call is TRBV7-8, the J call TRBJ2-7, with TRBD1 matching over 8 bases. Germline V gene lookup returns CDR1 SGHVS and CDR2 FQNEAQ. V was clipped by 5 bases and J by 3 bases; unmatched bases: 9. The CDR3 consists of 15 residues. CDR3 nucleotide sequence: TGTGCCAGCAGCCTCGGACAGGGTTATTACTACGAGCAGTACTTC. Its translation is CASSLGQGYYYEQYF.

This clonotype was counted only a few times. The chain is built from TRBV12-3 or TRBV12-4 and TRBJ2-4, with unresolved D. The tail of the sequence fits TRBJ2-7 better, so the J call may be wrong. This CDR3 is built from 15 residues. As DNA, the CDR3 is TGTGCCAGCAGTTTTCGCCCGGGTAGGCCGGTCGAGCAGTACTTC. Amino acid sequence: CASSFRPGRPVEQYF.

V gene TRBV13 combines with J gene TRBJ2-3; 8 positions agree with TRBD1. CDR1 is PRHDT, CDR2 FYEKMQ, per germline (reference sequence). The CDR3 consists of 15 residues. Trimming at V came to 1 base and at J to 5 bases, leaving 5 bases not matched to a gene. The CDR3 sequence is CASSLEQGAEDTQYF. The CDR3 nucleotides read TGTGCCAGCAGCTTAGAGCAGGGGGCAGAAGATACGCAGTATTTT.

The J gene is TRBJ1-2, the V gene TRBV6-2 or TRBV6-3, with 9 bases aligning to TRBD1. Germline V lookup: CDR1 MNHEY, CDR2 SVGEGT. V was clipped by 5 bases and J by 8 bases; unmatched bases: 6. The CDR3 length is 13 residues. CDR3 DNA: TGTGCCAGCAGTGGGACAGGGCCTGACGGCTACACCTTC. Protein product: CASSGTGPDGYTF.

This clonotype was picked up many times. The V gene is TRBV10-3, the J gene TRBJ2-7; D is perhaps TRBD2 (5 bases). The CDR3 consists of 15 residues. V lost 2 bases and J 3 bases, leaving 14 bases between the germline ends. Germline CDR1 and CDR2: ENHRY and SYGVKD. The DNA of the CDR3 is TGTGCCATCAGTGAGACAACCGGGGTCGGCTACGAGCAGTACTTC. Its protein product is CAISETTGVGYEQYF.

This clonotype has at least ten counts. The chain combines TRBV29-1 with TRBJ2-5, with 11 bases matching TRBD2. Germline values: CDR1 SQVTM, CDR2 ANQGSEA. V dropped 5 bases and J dropped 2; count of bases not matched to a gene: 4. There are 14 residues in the CDR3. The CDR3 sequence: CSVPGTSGQETQYF. CDR3 in DNA: TGCAGCGTTCCCGGGACTAGCGGACAAGAGACCCAGTACTTC.

The chain joins TRBV9 to TRBJ2-2; D is uncertain. Germline lookup yields CDR1 SGDLS and CDR2 YYNGEE. The CDR3 has 12 amino acids. V shed 1 base and J shed 7 bases, with 5 bases lying between them. This chain's CDR3 is CASSVMDGELFF. The CDR3 nucleotides are TGTGCCAGCAGCGTAATGGACGGGGAGCTGTTTTTT.

This clonotype turned up a few times. The chain couples TRBV12-3 or TRBV12-4 to TRBJ2-1; D is perhaps TRBD1 or TRBD2 (5 bases each). This CDR3 spans 15 amino acids. Trimming cost V 6 bases and J 4 bases, with 16 bases left between them. The CDR3 is CASSYGAPRYNEQFF. In DNA, the CDR3 is TGTGCCAGCAGCTACGGGGCCCCCCGATACAATGAGCAGTTCTTC.

Remarks on this clonotype: The junction departs from germline at one end; a sequencing error may be responsible. In DNA form, the CDR3 reads TGCGCCGGCAGCTTACAGGGGAGGGGGAACATTCAGTACTTC. Translated: CAGSLQGRGNIQYF. This rearrangement joins TRBV5-1 to TRBJ2-4; D is tentatively TRBD1 or TRBD2 (7 bases each). Germline assignment: CDR1 SGHRS and CDR2 YFSETQ. This CDR3 contains 14 residues. Complete variable domain (other parts from reference TRBV5-1 and TRBJ2-4): KAGVTQTPRYLIKTRGQQVTLSCSPISGHRSVSWYQQTPGQGLQFLFEYFSETQRNKGNFPGRFSGRQFSNSRSEMNVSTLELGDSALYLCAGSLQGRGNIQYFGAGTRLSVL.

The chain combines TRBV11-2 with TRBJ2-7; D uncertain. V gave up 0 bases and J gave up 4 bases, with 13 bases separating them. The CDR3 has 15 amino acids. CDR1 and CDR2 (germline): SGHAT, FQNNGV. The DNA of the CDR3 is TGTGCCAGCAGCTTAGATCAAGACGGTTGGTACGAGCAGTACTTC. Translation gives CASSLDQDGWYEQYF. The whole variable domain, filled in from reference TRBV11-2 and TRBJ2-7, reads EAGVAQSPRYKIIEKRQSVAFWCNPISGHATLYWYQQILGQGPKLLIQFQNNGVVDDSQLPKDRFSAERLKGVDSTLKIQPAKLEDSAVYLCASSLDQDGWYEQYFGPGTRLTVT.

There are a few counts of this clonotype. The V call is TRBV11-2, the J call TRBJ2-7; TRBD2 aligns across 9 bases. J gave up 2 bases and V 1 base, and 6 bases lay outside the gene matches. The CDR3 is 16 residues long. Germline V CDR1 and CDR2: SGHAT, FQNNGV. The CDR3 sequence: CASSLVGSGGPYEQYF. In DNA, the CDR3 is TGTGCCAGCAGCTTAGTAGGCAGCGGGGGGCCCTACGAGCAGTACTTC.

V gene TRBV4-3 combines with J gene TRBJ1-2; 8 positions agree with TRBD1. V trimming: 2 bases; J trimming: 2 bases; junction bases outside the gene matches: 4. This CDR3 has 15 residues. Germline loops: CDR1 LGHNA, CDR2 YSLEER. The CDR3 reads CASSQSGTGNYGYTF. In DNA, the CDR3 is TGCGCCAGCAGCCAATCTGGGACAGGAAACTATGGCTACACCTTC.

V usage is TRBV20-1 and J usage is TRBJ1-1; 7 bases fit TRBD1. Germline lookup yields CDR1 DFQATT and CDR2 SNEGSKA (reference sequence). V lost 0 bases, J lost 1 base, and 11 bases stayed unmatched. This CDR3 region has 17 residues. CDR3 protein: CSARESVTRTGNTEAFF. The CDR3 DNA sequence: TGCAGTGCTAGAGAGAGCGTCACCAGGACAGGGAACACTGAAGCTTTCTTT.

In this sample, this clonotype turned up a few times. This sequence may be a read error, since a much larger clone differs from it by one base. The J gene is TRBJ1-6, the V gene TRBV7-3, with TRBD1 matching over 9 bases. Germline-derived CDR1 and CDR2 are SGHTA and FQGTGA. The CDR3 runs 15 residues. The CDR3 here is CASSSTGGNNSPRHF. The CDR3 region has the DNA TGTGCCAGCAGCTCGACAGGGGGGAATAATTCACCCCGCCACTTT.

In its sample, this clonotype was seen many times. The rearrangement links TRBV7-2 to TRBJ2-7; a weak D match, TRBD2 (6 bases). The V and J ends lost 1 base and 5 bases respectively, with 15 bases between them. The CDR3 sequence is 15 residues long. The germline V gene has CDR1 SGHTA and CDR2 FQGNSA. The CDR3 here is CASSLGGTAGDEQYF. Here the CDR3 DNA reads TGTGCCAGCAGCTTAGGAGGGACTGCTGGTGACGAGCAGTACTTC.